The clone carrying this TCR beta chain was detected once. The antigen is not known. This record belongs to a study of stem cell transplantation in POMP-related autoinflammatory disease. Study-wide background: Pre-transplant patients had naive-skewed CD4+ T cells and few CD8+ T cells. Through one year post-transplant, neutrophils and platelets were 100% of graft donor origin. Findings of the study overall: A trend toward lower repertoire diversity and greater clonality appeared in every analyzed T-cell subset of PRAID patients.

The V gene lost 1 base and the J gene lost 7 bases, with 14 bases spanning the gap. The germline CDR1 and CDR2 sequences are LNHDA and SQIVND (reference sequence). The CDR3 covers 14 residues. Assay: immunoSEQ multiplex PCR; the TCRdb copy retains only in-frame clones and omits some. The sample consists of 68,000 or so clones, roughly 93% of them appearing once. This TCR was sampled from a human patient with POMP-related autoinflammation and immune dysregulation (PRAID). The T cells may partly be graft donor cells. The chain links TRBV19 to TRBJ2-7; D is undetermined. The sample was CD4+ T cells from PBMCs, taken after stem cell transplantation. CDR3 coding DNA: TGTGCCAGTAGTATAGGCGGCAACCCCCTGGAGCAGTACTTC. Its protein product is CASSIGGNPLEQYF.